The 4 T cell receptor beta chains presented below share a single source sample, sequenced in a study of neurological immune-mediated disorders. Via MiXCR, TCRdb re-called the 5' RACE reads, giving one row per CDR3 protein. The sample includes tens of thousands of distinct CDR3 sequences, less than 15% of them seen just once. Specimen: PBMCs. The source of these receptors is a woman aged 50 to 60 in good health.

Regarding this clonotype: A much more abundant neighbour one base away suggests this may be a read error. The chain recombines TRBV7-2 with TRBJ2-7; 9 bases are a match to TRBD1. Per the germline V gene, CDR1 is SGHTA and CDR2 is FQGNSA. CDR3 length equals 15 residues. CDR3 nucleotide sequence: TGTTCCAGCACCTTCCAGGGGACAGGGCCCTACGAGCAGTACTTC. It codes for CSSTFQGTGPYEQYF.

This clonotype has a count of ten or more. This chain connects TRBV5-1 to TRBJ1-1; 9 bases align to TRBD1. The germline gives CDR1 SGHRS, CDR2 YFSETQ. Trimming removed 3 bases from V and 7 bases from J; junction bases left unmatched: 1. This CDR3 is 12 amino acids long. The CDR3 sequence: CASSWTGVEAFF. CDR3 DNA: TGCGCCAGCAGCTGGACAGGGGTTGAAGCTTTCTTT.

This clonotype was counted ten times or more. CDR3 in DNA: TGTGCCAGCAGTTTAAGCGACTTCCAAGAGACCCAGTACTTC. Translated: CASSLSDFQETQYF. The chain combines TRBV28 with TRBJ2-5; unclear D gene. This CDR3 region has 14 residues. Germline V lookup: CDR1 MDHEN, CDR2 SYDVKM. Between the trimmed V and J ends, which lost 2 bases and 1 base, there was a span of 8 bases.

This clonotype was seen ten or more times. The CDR3 DNA is TGTGCCAGCAGCTCGACTAGCGGGAGGGGGAATGAGCAGTTCTTC. It specifies CASSSTSGRGNEQFF. The V call is TRBV2, the J call TRBJ2-1, with TRBD2 matching 14 bases. The junction had 5 bases not matched to a gene; V was cut back by 6 bases and J by 7 bases. The CDR3 sequence is 15 residues long. Germline V gene lookup returns CDR1 SNHLY and CDR2 FYNNEI.